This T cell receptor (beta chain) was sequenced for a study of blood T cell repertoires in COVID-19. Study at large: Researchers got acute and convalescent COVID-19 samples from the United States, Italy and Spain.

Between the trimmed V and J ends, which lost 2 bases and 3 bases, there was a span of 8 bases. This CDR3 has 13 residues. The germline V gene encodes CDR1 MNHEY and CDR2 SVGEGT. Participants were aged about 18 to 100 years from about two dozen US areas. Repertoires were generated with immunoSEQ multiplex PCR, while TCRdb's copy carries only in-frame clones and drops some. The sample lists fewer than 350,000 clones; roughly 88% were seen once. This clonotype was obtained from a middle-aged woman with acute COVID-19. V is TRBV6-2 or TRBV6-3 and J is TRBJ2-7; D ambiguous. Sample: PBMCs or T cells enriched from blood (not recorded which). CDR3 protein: CASSYAVYYEQYF. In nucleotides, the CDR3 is TGTGCCAGCAGTTACGCAGTTTACTACGAGCAGTACTTC.